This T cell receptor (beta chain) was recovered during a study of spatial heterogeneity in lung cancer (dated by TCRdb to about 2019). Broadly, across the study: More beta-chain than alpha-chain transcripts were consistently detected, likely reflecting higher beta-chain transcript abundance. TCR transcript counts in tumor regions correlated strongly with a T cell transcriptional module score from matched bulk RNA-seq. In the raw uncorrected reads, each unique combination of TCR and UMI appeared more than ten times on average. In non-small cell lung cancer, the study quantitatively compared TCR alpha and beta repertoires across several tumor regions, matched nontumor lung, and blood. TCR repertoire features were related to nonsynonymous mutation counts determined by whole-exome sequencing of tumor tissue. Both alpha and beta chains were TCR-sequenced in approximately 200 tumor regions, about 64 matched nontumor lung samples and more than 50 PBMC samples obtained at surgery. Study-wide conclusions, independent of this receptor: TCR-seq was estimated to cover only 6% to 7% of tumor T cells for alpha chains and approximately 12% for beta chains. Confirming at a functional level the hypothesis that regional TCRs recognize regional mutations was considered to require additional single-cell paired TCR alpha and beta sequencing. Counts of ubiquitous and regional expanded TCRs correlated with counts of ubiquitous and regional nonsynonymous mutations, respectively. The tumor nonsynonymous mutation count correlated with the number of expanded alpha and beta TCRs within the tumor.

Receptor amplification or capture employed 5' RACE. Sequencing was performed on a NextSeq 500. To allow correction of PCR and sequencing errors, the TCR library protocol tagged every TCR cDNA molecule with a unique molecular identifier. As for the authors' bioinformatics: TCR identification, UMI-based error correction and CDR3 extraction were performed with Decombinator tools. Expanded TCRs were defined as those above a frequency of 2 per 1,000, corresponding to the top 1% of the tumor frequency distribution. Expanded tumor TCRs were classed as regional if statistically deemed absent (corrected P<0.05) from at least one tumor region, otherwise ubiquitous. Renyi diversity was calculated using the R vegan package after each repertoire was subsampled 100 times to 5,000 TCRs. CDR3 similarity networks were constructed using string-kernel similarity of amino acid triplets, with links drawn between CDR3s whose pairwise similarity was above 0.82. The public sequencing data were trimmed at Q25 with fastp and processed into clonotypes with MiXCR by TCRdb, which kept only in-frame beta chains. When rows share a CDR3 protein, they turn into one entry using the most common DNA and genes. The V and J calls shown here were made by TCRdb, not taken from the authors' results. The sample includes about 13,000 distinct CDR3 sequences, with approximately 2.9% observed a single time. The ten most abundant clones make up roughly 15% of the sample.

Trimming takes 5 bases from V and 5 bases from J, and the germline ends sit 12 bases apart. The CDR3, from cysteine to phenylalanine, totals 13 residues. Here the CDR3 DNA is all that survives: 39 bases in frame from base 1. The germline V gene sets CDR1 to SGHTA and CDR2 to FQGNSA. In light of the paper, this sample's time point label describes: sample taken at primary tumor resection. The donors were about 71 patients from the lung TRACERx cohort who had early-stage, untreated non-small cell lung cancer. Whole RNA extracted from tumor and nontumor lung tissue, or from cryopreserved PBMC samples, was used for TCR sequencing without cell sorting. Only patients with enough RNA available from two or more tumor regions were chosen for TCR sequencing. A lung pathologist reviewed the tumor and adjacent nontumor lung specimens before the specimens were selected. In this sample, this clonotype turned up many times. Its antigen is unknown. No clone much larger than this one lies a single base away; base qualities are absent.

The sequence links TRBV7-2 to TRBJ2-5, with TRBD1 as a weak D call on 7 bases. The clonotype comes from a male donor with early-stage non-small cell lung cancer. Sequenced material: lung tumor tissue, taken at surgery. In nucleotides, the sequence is TGTGCCAGCAGCGCGGGGACAGCGGAGACCCAGTACTTC. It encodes CASSAGTAETQYF.